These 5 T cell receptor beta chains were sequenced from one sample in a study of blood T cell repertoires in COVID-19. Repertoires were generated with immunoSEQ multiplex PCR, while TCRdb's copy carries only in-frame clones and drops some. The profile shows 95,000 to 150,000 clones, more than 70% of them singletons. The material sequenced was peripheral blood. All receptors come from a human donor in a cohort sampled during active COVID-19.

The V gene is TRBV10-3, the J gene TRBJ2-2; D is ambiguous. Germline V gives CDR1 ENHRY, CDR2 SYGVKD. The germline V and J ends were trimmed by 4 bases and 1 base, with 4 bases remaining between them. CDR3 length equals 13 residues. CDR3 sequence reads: CAISGQNTGELFF. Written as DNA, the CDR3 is TGTGCCATCAGTGGTCAGAACACCGGGGAGCTGTTTTTT.

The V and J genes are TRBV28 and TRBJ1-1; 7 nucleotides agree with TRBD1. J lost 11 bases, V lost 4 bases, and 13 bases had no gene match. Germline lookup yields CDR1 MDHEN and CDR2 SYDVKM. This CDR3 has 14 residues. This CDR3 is CASSSTGQEDGAFF. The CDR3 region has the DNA TGTGCCAGCAGTTCAACTGGACAGGAAGATGGGGCTTTCTTT.

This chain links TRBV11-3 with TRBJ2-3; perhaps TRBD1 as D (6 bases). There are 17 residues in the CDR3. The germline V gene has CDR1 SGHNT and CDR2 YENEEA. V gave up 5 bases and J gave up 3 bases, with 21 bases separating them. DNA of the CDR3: TGTGCCAGCAGCCTTCGAGCACAGGGATTGAAAACAGATACGCAGTATTTT. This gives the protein CASSLRAQGLKTDTQYF.

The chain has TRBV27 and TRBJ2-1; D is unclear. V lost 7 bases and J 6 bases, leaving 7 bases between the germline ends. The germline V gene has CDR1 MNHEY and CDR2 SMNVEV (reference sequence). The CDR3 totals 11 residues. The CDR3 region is CASTNGNEQFF. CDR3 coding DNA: TGTGCCAGCACCAACGGCAATGAGCAGTTCTTC.

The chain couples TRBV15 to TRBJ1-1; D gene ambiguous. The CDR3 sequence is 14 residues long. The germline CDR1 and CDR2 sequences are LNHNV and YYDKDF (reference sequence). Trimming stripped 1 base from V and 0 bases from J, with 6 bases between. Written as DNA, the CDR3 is TGTGCCACCAGCAGAGGCAGTCTGAACACTGAAGCTTTCTTT. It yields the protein CATSRGSLNTEAFF.